Detailed here is one TCR beta chain. The sample belongs to a study of blood T cell repertoires in COVID-19. Measured with immunoSEQ multiplex PCR; TCRdb has only the in-frame clones, and not every one. Of more than 100,000 clones listed, about 79% are singletons. The CDR3 runs 12 residues. CDR1 and CDR2 (germline): SQVTM, ANQGSEA. V was cut by 5 bases and J by 1 base, with 8 bases left in between. What was sequenced was peripheral blood. This TCR was sampled from a woman aged 45-65 years with acute or convalescent COVID-19. The chain employs TRBV29-1 and TRBJ1-1; D gene unclear. CDR3 residues: CSVLGENTEAFF. The CDR3, as DNA: TGCAGCGTTCTCGGGGAGAACACTGAAGCTTTCTTT.